This T cell receptor (beta chain) was captured by sequencing in a study of blood T cell repertoires in COVID-19. Study context: Samples taken during acute and convalescent COVID-19 were collected in the United States, Italy and Spain. From T cells, B-cell-depleted T cells, or PBMCs came the material, which was cDNA or gDNA.

Methods used by the authors: It was from reference gene primer amplification that nucleated cell counts were estimated. TCRdb's copy holds only in-frame clones and misses some; the assay was immunoSEQ multiplex PCR. The V and J calls and clone size are taken from that table; D and trimming were inferred from the DNA. The table shows about 150,000 clones, with about three quarters occurring only once. Trimming cost V 5 bases and J 1 base; bases outside gene matches: 11. Germline assignment: CDR1 SEHNR and CDR2 FQNEAQ (reference sequence). The CDR3 covers 18 residues. The chain uses TRBV7-9 and TRBJ2-6, with TRBD1 matching over 7 bases. Material: peripheral blood. This sequence was found in a man of 80 years or more with acute or convalescent COVID-19. The CDR3 sequence: CASSGNRGPGSGANVLTF. The CDR3 DNA reads TGTGCCAGCAGCGGAAACAGGGGCCCCGGTTCTGGGGCCAACGTCCTGACTTTC.